This T cell receptor (beta chain) was documented in a study of Ad26.COV2.S vaccination and SARS-CoV-2 variants. The sample's treatment: around 19 received Ad26.COV2.S at low or high dose, single or two shots; about five received placebo; per-sample allocation not given. Specimen acquisition occurred on day 63 following the initial vaccine or placebo injection. The study, taken as a whole, reports: The breadth of spike-specific CD8+ and CD4+ T cell responses after vaccination was reportedly substantial.

Concerning this clone: Its antigen is not identified.

The repertoire was sequenced with immunoSEQ multiplex PCR; TCRdb's copy has only in-frame clones and lacks some. The sample includes 350,000 to 450,000 clones, around 92% of them seen just once. The sample consisted of peripheral blood, taken in a trial of Ad26.COV2.S vaccine versus placebo. The origin of this receptor is a person between 18 and 60 years old who received the Ad26.COV2.S COVID-19 vaccine or a placebo.

For the CDR3, the DNA is TGTGCCAGCAGCTTAGCGGGGGGTAATGAGCAGTTCTTC. This codes for CASSLAGGNEQFF. The chain employs TRBV7-2 and TRBJ2-1; D is possibly TRBD2 (6 bases). V lost 0 bases, J lost 7 bases, and 7 bases lay in between. The germline V gene encodes CDR1 SGHTA and CDR2 FQGNSA. This CDR3 comprises 13 residues. Full variable domain (outside the CDR3, taken from reference TRBV7-2 and TRBJ2-1): GAGVSQSPSNKVTEKGKDVELRCDPISGHTALYWYRQSLGQGLEFLIYFQGNSAPDKSGLPSDRFSAERTGGSVSTLTIQRTQQEDSAVYLCASSLAGGNEQFFGPGTRLTVL.